The count of the clone carrying this T cell receptor (beta chain) is one. Antigen specificity is unknown. This record belongs to a study of shared clonotypes between healthy human individuals. Study-level findings and limits: It was anticipated that sequencing depth would influence how many clonotypes donors shared.

Some clones are missing from TCRdb's copy, which holds only in-frame ones; the method was immunoSEQ multiplex PCR. The sample yields some 1.5 million clones, 95% to 97% seen once. CD4+ cells underwent separation, giving CD45RA+ naive and CD45RA-negative memory subsets. The sequenced material came from naive CD4+ T cells sorted from blood. Stated subset: CD45RA+ positively selected. The TCR was taken from a man aged 30 to 45 in good health.

The CDR3 is CASNGQGTMNTEAFF. The DNA for the CDR3 is TGCGCCAGCAATGGACAGGGGACCATGAACACTGAAGCTTTCTTT. The chain carries TRBV10-2 and TRBJ1-1; 9 positions agree with TRBD1. This CDR3 region has 15 residues. Germline values: CDR1 WSHSY, CDR2 SAAADI. J gave up 0 bases and V 7 bases, and 6 bases lay outside the gene matches.